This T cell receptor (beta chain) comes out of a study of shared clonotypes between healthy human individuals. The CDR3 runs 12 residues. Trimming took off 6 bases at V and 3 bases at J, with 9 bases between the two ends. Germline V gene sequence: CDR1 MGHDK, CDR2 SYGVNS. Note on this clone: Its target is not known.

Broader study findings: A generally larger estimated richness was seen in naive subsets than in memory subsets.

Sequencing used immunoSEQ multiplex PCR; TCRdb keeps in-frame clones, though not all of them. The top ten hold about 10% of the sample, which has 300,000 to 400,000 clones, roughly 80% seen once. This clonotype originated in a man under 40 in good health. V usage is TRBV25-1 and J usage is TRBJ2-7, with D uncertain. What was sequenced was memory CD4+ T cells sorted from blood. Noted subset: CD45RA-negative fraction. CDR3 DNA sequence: TGTGCCAGCAGACACCTCGGCTACGAGCAGTACTTC. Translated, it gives CASRHLGYEQYF.